This is a list of T cell receptor beta chains from one sample in a study of T-cell reconstitution after alpha-beta-depleted transplantation in children. TCRdb re-called the PCR reads through MiXCR, storing one row per CDR3 protein. The sample carries approximately 980,000 distinct CDR3 sequences, about 29% recorded once. The sample in question was PBMCs, mostly from graft donor cells, obtained 360 days after TCRalphabeta/CD19-depleted stem cell transplant. The receptors shown here come from a boy in the first two years of life who had a stem cell transplant for SCID, so the T cells may come from the graft donor. The CDR3 runs from the conserved cysteine through the conserved F or W. The D gene is left open where the match is weak. Some rows mark clone size as missing; the rest say once, few, many or name a class of expanded clone.

D gene: TRBD1; V gene: TRBV12-3/TRBV12-4; clone size: NA; J gene: TRBJ2-1; CDR3 DNA: TGTGCCAGCAGTACCGGGCCCCACTCCCAGGGGGCCTACAATGAGCAGTTCTTC; CDR3 protein: CASSTGPHSQGAYNEQFF
D gene: NA; V gene: TRBV18; clone size: NA; J gene: TRBJ2-7; CDR3 DNA: TGTGCCAGCTCACCACCGCTGGGATACGAGCAGTACTTC; CDR3 protein: CASSPPLGYEQYF
D gene: NA; V gene: TRBV18; clone size: few; J gene: TRBJ2-5; CDR3 DNA: TGTGCCAGCTCACCAACTCAGGCGCAAGAGACCCAGTACTTC; CDR3 protein: CASSPTQAQETQYF
D gene: NA; V gene: TRBV12-3/TRBV12-4; clone size: many; J gene: TRBJ2-7; CDR3 DNA: TGTGCCAGCAGGTCTGACACTTACGAGCAGTACTTC; CDR3 protein: CASRSDTYEQYF
D gene: NA; V gene: TRBV10-3; clone size: NA; J gene: TRBJ2-1; CDR3 DNA: TGTGCCATCAGTGATCAAGACGTCTACAATGAGCAGTTCTTC; CDR3 protein: CAISDQDVYNEQFF
D gene: TRBD1; V gene: TRBV20-1; clone size: few; J gene: TRBJ1-5; CDR3 DNA: TGCAGTGCCGGAGGGACAGAAAATCAGCCCCAGCATTTT; CDR3 protein: CSAGGTENQPQHF
D gene: NA; V gene: TRBV28; clone size: NA; J gene: TRBJ1-1; CDR3 DNA: TGTGCCAGCAGTCCTGGTGGGTACATCGTGCAAAGAGCTTTCTTT; CDR3 protein: CASSPGGYIVQRAFF
D gene: TRBD2; V gene: TRBV5-1; clone size: NA; J gene: TRBJ2-1; CDR3 DNA: TGCGCCAGCAGCTCCGGGACTATCTACAATGAGCAGTTCTTC; CDR3 protein: CASSSGTIYNEQFF
D gene: TRBD2; V gene: TRBV2; clone size: few; J gene: TRBJ2-7; CDR3 DNA: TGTGCCAGCAGTGAAGGGGCGGGGGAGAGCTCCTACGAGCAGTACTTC; CDR3 protein: CASSEGAGESSYEQYF
D gene: NA; V gene: TRBV5-1; clone size: NA; J gene: TRBJ2-7; CDR3 DNA: TGCGCCAGCAGCTTCGGGTCGGACTTCTTGCATGGAATACTCTACGAGCAGTACTTC; CDR3 protein: CASSFGSDFLHGILYEQYF
D gene: NA; V gene: TRBV28; clone size: NA; J gene: TRBJ2-3; CDR3 DNA: TGTGCCAGCAGTTTAGGCCAGCCGGCAGATACGCAGTATTTT; CDR3 protein: CASSLGQPADTQYF
D gene: NA; V gene: TRBV13; clone size: few; J gene: TRBJ2-1; CDR3 DNA: TGTGCCAGCAGCTTAGGACAAGTCAATGAGCAGTTCTTC; CDR3 protein: CASSLGQVNEQFF
D gene: NA; V gene: TRBV3-1; clone size: NA; J gene: TRBJ2-5; CDR3 DNA: TGTGCCAGCAGCAGGAGGGAACAAGAGACCCAGTACTTC; CDR3 protein: CASSRREQETQYF
D gene: NA; V gene: TRBV5-1; clone size: NA; J gene: TRBJ2-4; CDR3 DNA: TGCGCCAGCAGCGAACAGGGCATGGGCAAAAACATTCAGTACTTC; CDR3 protein: CASSEQGMGKNIQYF